These T cell receptor beta chains were read from a single sample in a study of beta chain features in type 1 diabetes. Generated by immunoSEQ multiplex PCR, the TCRdb table keeps only in-frame clones and is missing some. The sample lists nearly 250,000 clones, 68% seen once, with around 0.05% in the top ten. Sequencing was done on a sample of naive CD4+ T cells from blood. The receptors derive from a man under 40 in good health. CDR3s include the opening cysteine and the closing phenylalanine or tryptophan. D genes are given only for firm matches. Rows may omit the clone size; those that give it use once, few, many or a size class.

TRBJ2-5 NA TRBV5-6 NA TGTGCCAGCAGCTCGGCGGGGTATGAGACCCAGTACTTC CASSSAGYETQYF
TRBJ2-3 NA TRBV5-6 NA TGTGCCAGCACCGTCAGGGGAGGTCCAGGTACGCAGTATTTT CASTVRGGPGTQYF
TRBJ2-3 NA TRBV25-1 TRBD2 TGTGCCAGCAGTGTACTAGCGGGAGGTTTAGCAGATACGCAGTATTTT CASSVLAGGLADTQYF
TRBJ2-2 few TRBV9 NA TGTGCCAGCAGCGCGGTCTCAAACACCGGGGAGCTGTTTTTT CASSAVSNTGELFF
TRBJ2-5 few TRBV25-1 NA TGTGCCAGCAGGCTCCAAGAGACCCAGTACTTC CASRLQETQYF
TRBJ2-3 NA TRBV29-1 NA TGCAGCTCTCGGGTAGTCCGAACAGATACGCAGTATTTT CSSRVVRTDTQYF
TRBJ2-1 few TRBV11-2 NA TGTGCCAGCAGCTTAAAGCCCGGGACGGTTTACAATGAGCAGTTCTTC CASSLKPGTVYNEQFF
TRBJ2-7 NA TRBV28 TRBD2 TGTGCCAGCAGTCTCGGGACTAGCGGGACAGTTGGGCAGTACTTC CASSLGTSGTVGQYF
TRBJ2-4 NA TRBV29-1 NA TGCAGCGTTGAAATGGCGCGAACCTCTACCAAAAACATTCAGTACTTC CSVEMARTSTKNIQYF
TRBJ2-2 NA TRBV14 TRBD2 TGTGCCAGCAGCCAAGCGAAACTAGCGGGATACACCGGGGAGCTGTTTTTT CASSQAKLAGYTGELFF
TRBJ2-1 few TRBV29-1 NA TGCAGCCCGAGGGCAGGGTCGAATGAGCAGTTCTTC CSPRAGSNEQFF
TRBJ2-5 NA TRBV9 TRBD1 TGTGCCAGCAGCGCGATCGGGACAGGGGTGGAGACCCAGTACTTC CASSAIGTGVETQYF
TRBJ2-7 NA TRBV2 NA TGTGCCAGCAGTGCCCCCAGGTCATGGGGTTCCTACGAGCAGTACTTC CASSAPRSWGSYEQYF
TRBJ2-5 NA TRBV30 NA TGTGCCTGGAGAGGCCCCAGAGAAGAGACCCAGTACTTC CAWRGPREETQYF
TRBJ2-7 NA TRBV9 NA TGTGCCAGCAGCGTAGAAGGGACACCTTTCTACGAGCAGTACTTC CASSVEGTPFYEQYF
TRBJ2-3 NA TRBV29-1 NA TGCAGCGCTACTGGACTGTACACAGATACGCAGTATTTT CSATGLYTDTQYF
TRBJ2-7 NA TRBV2 NA TGTGCCAGCAGTGAAGATAAGCAGTACTTC CASSEDKQYF
TRBJ2-3 few TRBV7-2 TRBD2 TGTGCCAGCAGCCTCCTAGCGGGAGGATCGGATACGCAGTATTTT CASSLLAGGSDTQYF
TRBJ2-2 few TRBV9 NA TGTGCCAGCAGCCCCCGTTCGGGGTCCCTTTACGGGGAGCTGTTTTTT CASSPRSGSLYGELFF
TRBJ1-2 few TRBV5-1 NA TGCGCCAGCAGCCCGCTGCAGTTCTATGGCTACACCTTC CASSPLQFYGYTF
TRBJ2-1 NA TRBV2 NA TGTGCCAGCAGAGAACAGGGCCCCAATGAGCAGTTCTTC CASREQGPNEQFF
TRBJ2-7 NA TRBV29-1 NA TGCAGCGCCCGTAACCCCGGCTACGAGCAGTACTTC CSARNPGYEQYF
TRBJ2-3 once TRBV2 NA TGTGCCAGCAGTGAGGATTCCACAGATACGCAGTATTTT CASSEDSTDTQYF
TRBJ2-1 NA TRBV28 TRBD2 TGTGCCAGCAGTGCAGAACTAGCGGGCTCTTACAATGAGCAGTTCTTC CASSAELAGSYNEQFF
TRBJ2-5 NA TRBV2 NA TGTGCCAGCGCAGGGAAAGAGACCCAGTACTTC CASAGKETQYF